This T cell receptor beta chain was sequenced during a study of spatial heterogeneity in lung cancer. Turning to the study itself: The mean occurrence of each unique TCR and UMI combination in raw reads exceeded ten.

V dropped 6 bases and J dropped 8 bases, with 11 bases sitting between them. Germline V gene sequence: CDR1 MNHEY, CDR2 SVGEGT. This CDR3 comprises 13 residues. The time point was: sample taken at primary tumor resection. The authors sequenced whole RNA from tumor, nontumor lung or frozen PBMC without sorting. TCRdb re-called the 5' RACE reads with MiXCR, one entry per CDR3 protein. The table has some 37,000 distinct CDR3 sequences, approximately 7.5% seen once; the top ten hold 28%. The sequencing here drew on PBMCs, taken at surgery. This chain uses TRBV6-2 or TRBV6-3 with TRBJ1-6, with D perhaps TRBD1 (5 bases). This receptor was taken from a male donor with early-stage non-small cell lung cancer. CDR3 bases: TGTGCCAGCAGGGTGGGGGACCATTCACCCCTCCACTTT. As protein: CASRVGDHSPLHF.